Following are 15 T cell receptor beta chains from one sample sequenced in a study of glioma-infiltrating T cells (dated by TCRdb to 2015 to 2016). Sequencing relied on an Illumina MiSeq. The iRepertoire nested amplicon-rescue multiplex PCR (arm-PCR) platform was used to amplify TCR alpha and beta CDR3 regions from RNA. Clones were called with MiXCR by TCRdb after fastp trimmed the public reads at Q25, and only in-frame beta chains were retained. Every CDR3 protein is listed once, alongside the most common genes and DNA of its rows. For this sample the table gives approximately 140,000 distinct CDR3 sequences, of which about 25% were detected only once. Around 28% of the sample lies in the top ten. The material sequenced was glioma tissue, nonneoplastic brain tissue, or PBMCs (not recorded which). The receptor source for this set is a human donor with low-grade glioma or glioblastoma, undergoing nonglioma brain surgery, or in good health (not recorded which).

The chain is built from TRBV18 and TRBJ2-7, with D tentatively TRBD1 (5 bases). The CDR3 totals 12 residues. Deletions cut 3 bases from V and 6 bases from J, with 9 bases between. CDR1 and CDR2 from the germline V gene are KGHSH and LQKENI. This CDR3 is CASSPGRSEQYF. In DNA, the CDR3 is TGTGCCAGCTCACCGGGGCGAAGCGAGCAGTACTTC.

This clonotype was seen repeatedly, ten times or more. The chain recombines TRBV6-1 with TRBJ1-4; TRBD1 matches 8 bases. Unmatched junction bases numbered 5, after V lost 6 bases and J lost 5 bases. The CDR3 totals 14 residues. Looked up from germline, CDR1 is MNHNS and CDR2 is SASEGT. CDR3 residues: CASRRTGKNEKLFF. For the CDR3, the DNA is TGTGCCAGCAGGAGGACAGGGAAGAATGAAAAACTGTTTTTT.

The chain has TRBV20-1 and TRBJ1-3; 11 bases are shared with TRBD1. This CDR3 has 17 amino acids. Germline-derived CDR1 and CDR2 are DFQATT and SNEGSKA (reference sequence). After removal of 6 bases from V and 4 bases from J, the junction contained 14 bases not matched to a gene. The CDR3 DNA reads TGCAGTGCCCAGAGGGACAGGGGGAGTATGACAGGAAACACCATATATTTT. Its protein product is CSAQRDRGSMTGNTIYF.

The table lists this clonotype with a count of one. A much larger clone lies one base from this, so it may be a read error. This chain uses TRBV15 with TRBJ2-1; D remains unclear. Trimming pared 0 bases from V and 4 bases from J, leaving 13 bases between. The V gene's germline CDR1 is LNHNV and CDR2 YYDKDF (reference sequence). CDR3 length: 16 residues. CDR3 loop: CATSRDGPSSYNEQFF. The CDR3 nucleotides read TGTGCCACCAGCAGAGACGGGCCTAGTTCGTACAATGAGCAGTTCTTC.

This clonotype has a handful of counts. The genes are TRBV7-2 and TRBJ1-3, with D hard to call. The CDR3 totals 14 residues. Trimming stripped 0 bases from V and 2 bases from J, with 5 bases between. Germline assignment: CDR1 SGHTA and CDR2 FQGNSA. Here the CDR3 DNA reads TGTGCCAGCAGCTTAGCTGGGACTGGAAACACCATATATTTT. Protein: CASSLAGTGNTIYF. The full variable domain, with the rest looked up from reference TRBV7-2 and TRBJ1-3, is GAGVSQSPSNKVTEKGKDVELRCDPISGHTALYWYRQSLGQGLEFLIYFQGNSAPDKSGLPSDRFSAERTGGSVSTLTIQRTQQEDSAVYLCASSLAGTGNTIYFGEGSWLTVV.

The chain recombines TRBV3-1 with TRBJ1-2, with D tentatively TRBD1 (5 bases). The V and J ends lost 6 bases and 2 bases respectively, with 16 bases between them. CDR1 LGHDT and CDR2 YNNKEL come from the germline V gene (reference sequence). CDR3 length: 15 amino acids. The CDR3 DNA sequence: TGTGCCAGCAGTCGTGAGGCAGGGAACAACTATGGCTACACCTTC. Its protein product is CASSREAGNNYGYTF.

V usage is TRBV10-3 and J usage is TRBJ1-2; TRBD1 matches at 10 bases. Germline V lookup: CDR1 ENHRY, CDR2 SYGVKD. This CDR3 comprises 16 residues. Trimming at V came to 0 bases and at J to 4 bases, leaving 5 bases not matched to a gene. CDR3 nucleotides: TGTGCCATCAGTGAGTCGGGACAGGGGACGTCCTATGGCTACACCTTC. It encodes CAISESGQGTSYGYTF.

The table lists this clonotype with a few counts. The V and J genes are TRBV20-1 and TRBJ2-3, with D hard to call. Trimming stripped 0 bases from V and 2 bases from J, with 18 bases between. The CDR3 sequence is 17 residues long. The germline CDR1 and CDR2 sequences are DFQATT and SNEGSKA (reference sequence). The CDR3 DNA reads as TGCAGTGCTAGAGAACCTGCTCCCGGGTTAGACACAGATACGCAGTATTTT. Translating it yields CSAREPAPGLDTDTQYF.

In DNA form, the CDR3 reads TGTGCCAGCAGTTTAGGCGGCAGTCCGACCTACGAGCAGTACGTC. It codes for CASSLGGSPTYEQYV. The V call is TRBV28, the J call TRBJ2-7; the D is unclear. The CDR3 consists of 15 residues. Germline V gene sequence: CDR1 MDHEN, CDR2 SYDVKM. The V gene lost 2 bases and the J gene lost 2 bases, with 13 bases spanning the gap.

J is TRBJ1-3 and V is TRBV14; perhaps TRBD1 as D (5 bases). Looked up from germline, CDR1 is SGHDN and CDR2 is FVKESK. Trimming took 1 base from V and 1 from J, leaving 11 bases between them. This CDR3 is built from 16 residues. The CDR3 region is CASSQALGASGNTIYF. In DNA, the CDR3 is TGTGCCAGCAGCCAAGCTTTAGGGGCATCTGGAAACACCATATATTTT.

This clonotype was seen many times. The chain uses TRBV20-1 and TRBJ2-3, with D possibly being TRBD2 (7 bases). Germline loops: CDR1 DFQATT, CDR2 SNEGSKA (reference sequence). V was clipped by 7 bases and J by 4 bases, with 12 bases between them. The CDR3 totals 12 residues. CDR3: CSGEGGADTQYF. CDR3 sequence (DNA): TGCAGTGGGGAGGGGGGGGCAGATACGCAGTATTTT.

The gene calls are TRBV18 and TRBJ2-7; D is unresolved. The CDR3 has 13 residues. Germline lookup yields CDR1 KGHSH and CDR2 LQKENI. The V and J ends lost 4 bases and 0 bases respectively, with 7 bases between them. The CDR3 protein is CASSQIGSYEQYV. CDR3 nucleotide sequence: TGTGCCAGCTCACAGATAGGCTCCTACGAGCAGTACGTC.

This clonotype was counted a few times. The chain recombines TRBV7-9 with TRBJ1-6, with D perhaps TRBD1 (5 bases). With 2 bases removed from V and 8 bases from J, the gap between germline ends came to 10 bases. The CDR3 contains 14 residues. Germline CDR1 SEHNR, CDR2 FQNEAQ (reference sequence). The CDR3, as DNA: TGTGCCAGCAGCTTAAAGGGGCGGGATTCACCCCTCCACTTT. Its protein is CASSLKGRDSPLHF.

This chain connects TRBV3-1 to TRBJ2-1, with D tentatively TRBD1 or TRBD2 (7 bases each). Germline CDR1 LGHDT, CDR2 YNNKEL (reference sequence). V lost 1 base to trimming and J lost 2 bases, with 12 bases between them. CDR3 length: 16 residues. CDR3: CASSQAQGGTYNEQFF. The CDR3 region has the DNA TGTGCCAGCAGCCAAGCCCAGGGGGGGACCTACAATGAGCAGTTCTTC.

The V and J genes are TRBV6-2 or TRBV6-3 and TRBJ2-7, with a weak D call TRBD2 (6 bases). Germline-derived CDR1 and CDR2 are MNHEY and SVGEGT. The CDR3 sequence is 13 residues long. The ends were cut back, 5 bases at V and 6 bases at J, with 14 bases in the middle. The CDR3 is CASSPTVGGEQYV. DNA of the CDR3: TGTGCCAGCAGTCCGACAGTGGGGGGCGAGCAGTACGTC.